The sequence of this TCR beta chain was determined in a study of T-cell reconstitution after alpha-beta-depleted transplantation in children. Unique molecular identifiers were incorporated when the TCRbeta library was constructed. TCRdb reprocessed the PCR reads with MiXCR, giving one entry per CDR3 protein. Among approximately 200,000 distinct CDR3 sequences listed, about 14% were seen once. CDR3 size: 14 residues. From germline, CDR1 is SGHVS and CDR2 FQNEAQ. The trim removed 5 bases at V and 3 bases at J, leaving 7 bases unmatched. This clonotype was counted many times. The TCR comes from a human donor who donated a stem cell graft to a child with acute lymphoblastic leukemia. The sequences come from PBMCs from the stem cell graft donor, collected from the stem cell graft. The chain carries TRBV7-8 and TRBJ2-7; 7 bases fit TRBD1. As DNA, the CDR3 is TGTGCCAGCAGCCCGTCCCGGGACAGCTACGAGCAGTACTTC. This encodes CASSPSRDSYEQYF.